The entry below gives a single T cell receptor (beta chain) sequence along with its context. Its specificity is unknown. The ends were cut back, 7 bases at V and 0 bases at J, with 16 bases in the middle. This CDR3 region has 15 residues. Germline V gene lookup returns CDR1 MRHNA and CDR2 SNTAGT. Unique molecular identifiers tagged the TCR beta cDNA libraries. Input of roughly 0.9 to 11 million T cells yielded a few hundred thousand cDNA molecules. TCRdb ran MiXCR on the PCR reads and lists one entry per CDR3 protein. This repertoire shows about 810,000 distinct CDR3 sequences, around 53% found once; its top ten account for roughly 4.4%. This specimen belongs to a study of post-analysis software for immune sequencing data. Study in general: Relapsing-remitting, secondary progressive and progressive-relapsing multiple sclerosis courses were included. Whole-study findings and limits: Significantly decreased normalized Chao1 diversity was recorded for multiple sclerosis patients relative to controls. Those samples that were prepared in the same batch co-clustered strongly by F measure. Controls had lower frequencies than patients of about 5 TRBV segments, which included TRBV5-6, TRBV5-1 and TRBV20-1.

The rearrangement joins TRBV6-4 to TRBJ2-7; the D gene is possibly TRBD1 (6 bases). The receptor was derived from a girl aged 10-17 years with multiple sclerosis. Sequencing was performed on blood. CDR3 amino acids: CASIGGLISSYEQYF. CDR3 bases: TGTGCCAGCATTGGGGGCCTGATTAGCTCCTACGAGCAGTACTTC.